The 5 T cell receptor beta chains below were found in one sample sequenced in a study of cytomegalovirus exposure and HLA in healthy donors. Sequencing used immunoSEQ multiplex PCR; TCRdb keeps in-frame clones, though not all of them. In the table there are approximately 220,000 clones, just under 90% of which are singletons. Specimen: PBMCs. These receptors were obtained from a man aged 18 to 35 in good health and CMV-seronegative.

The J gene is TRBJ2-7, the V gene TRBV18; 7 bases align to TRBD2. The length of the CDR3 is 16 residues. The germline V gene encodes CDR1 KGHSH and CDR2 LQKENI. The trim removed 0 bases at V and 6 bases at J, leaving 11 bases unmatched. The CDR3 DNA is TGTGCCAGCTCACCACCTAATGCGGGAGACTCAGGCGAGCAGTACTTC. Protein sequence: CASSPPNAGDSGEQYF.

The rearrangement joins TRBV6-6 to TRBJ1-3; TRBD1 is a possible D gene (5 bases). Trimming took off 6 bases at V and 3 bases at J, with 9 bases between the two ends. The CDR3 runs to 13 residues. Germline V gene data show CDR1 as MNHNY and CDR2 as SVGAGI (reference sequence). As DNA, the CDR3 is TGTGCCAGCAGGGCAGGGTATGGAAACACCATATATTTT. This sequence encodes CASRAGYGNTIYF.

V usage is TRBV29-1 and J usage is TRBJ2-7, with 9 bases identical to TRBD2. V was pared by 3 bases and J by 5 bases, with 5 bases of the junction left unmatched. Per the germline V gene, CDR1 is SQVTM and CDR2 is ANQGSEA. This CDR3 spans 13 amino acids. CDR3 protein: CSVERGGYNEQYF. The CDR3 DNA sequence: TGCAGCGTTGAGCGGGGGGGCTACAACGAGCAGTACTTC.

The genes are TRBV4-3 and TRBJ2-5; 12 nucleotides align to TRBD2. This CDR3 is built from 18 residues. The V segment lost 4 bases and the J segment 0 bases; nucleotides outside the gene matches: 9. In germline, CDR1 is LGHNA, CDR2 YSLEER. The CDR3 is CASSLRTSGVGYQETQYF. CDR3 nucleotides: TGCGCCAGCAGCCTCCGGACTAGCGGGGTGGGGTACCAAGAGACCCAGTACTTC.

The chain has TRBV5-1 and TRBJ2-1, with a tentative D call TRBD2 (7 bases). The CDR3 loop spans 14 amino acids. In germline, CDR1 is SGHRS, CDR2 YFSETQ. Trimming removed 3 bases from V and 9 bases from J, with 16 bases in between. CDR3 in amino acids: CASSSYERGGEQFF. In DNA, the CDR3 is TGCGCCAGCAGCTCTTACGAAAGGGGGGGTGAGCAGTTCTTC.